These 29 T cell receptor beta chains were sequenced from one sample in a study of blood T cell repertoires in COVID-19. Sequencing used immunoSEQ multiplex PCR; TCRdb keeps in-frame clones, though not all of them. Among 35,000 to 50,000 clones, more than 75% were seen once, and the ten largest hold about 4.6%. Sequenced material: peripheral blood. The receptors come from a human donor in a cohort sampled during active COVID-19.

This chain links TRBV7-9 with TRBJ2-7; TRBD2 is a possible D gene (6 bases). Germline assignment: CDR1 SEHNR and CDR2 FQNEAQ (reference sequence). V lost 1 base and J 4 bases, leaving 20 bases between the germline ends. CDR3 length: 17 residues. CDR3 DNA: TGTGCCAGCAGCTTAGGACGGAGGGCCTTCCTCCCATACGAGCAGTACTTC. The encoded protein is CASSLGRRAFLPYEQYF.

This chain joins TRBV30 and TRBJ1-1; 9 bases map to TRBD1. Trimming took 2 bases from V and 7 from J; bases not matched to a gene: 5. CDR1 GTSNPN and CDR2 SVGIG come from the germline V gene (reference sequence). This CDR3 has 13 amino acids. CDR3 sequence reads: CAWSPGTGFEAFF. DNA of the CDR3: TGTGCCTGGAGTCCCGGGACAGGGTTTGAAGCTTTCTTT.

This clone occurred once. The chain combines TRBV11-1 with TRBJ2-7; D call uncertain. From germline, CDR1 is SGHAT and CDR2 FQDESV (reference sequence). Trimming stripped 1 base from V and 0 bases from J, with 4 bases between. CDR3 length: 13 amino acids. The CDR3 sequence: CASSLDSSYEQYF. The CDR3 DNA reads as TGTGCCAGCAGCTTAGACAGCTCCTACGAGCAGTACTTC.

The chain couples TRBV14 to TRBJ2-5; 11 positions agree with TRBD2. This CDR3 has 16 amino acids. With V trimmed by 1 base and J by 1 base, 2 bases remained unmatched. Per the germline V gene, CDR1 is SGHDN and CDR2 is FVKESK. The CDR3 sequence: CASSQATSGSQETQYF. CDR3 in DNA: TGTGCCAGCAGCCAAGCTACTAGCGGGAGCCAAGAGACCCAGTACTTC.

The CDR3 reads CASSYREMNTEAFF. CDR3 coding DNA: TGTGCCAGCTCCTACAGGGAAATGAACACTGAAGCTTTCTTT. The chain carries TRBV28 and TRBJ1-1, with D possibly matching TRBD1 (6 bases). In germline, CDR1 is MDHEN, CDR2 SYDVKM. This CDR3 spans 14 amino acids. V was clipped by 8 bases and J by 0 bases, with 13 bases between them.

This clone was detected once. The chain links TRBV5-1 to TRBJ2-7; 8 bases map to TRBD1. Germline V gene lookup returns CDR1 SGHRS and CDR2 YFSETQ. The CDR3 loop spans 15 amino acids. V shed 4 bases and J 2 bases; nucleotides not matched to a gene: 8. CDR3 DNA: TGCGCCAGCAGCATCCTGGACAGGGTACCCTACGAGCAGTACTTC. Its protein is CASSILDRVPYEQYF.

The gene calls are TRBV9 and TRBJ1-3; D is ambiguous. The CDR3 totals 15 residues. Germline lookup yields CDR1 SGDLS and CDR2 YYNGEE. Trimming cost V 6 bases and J 2 bases, with 15 bases left between them. Written as DNA, the CDR3 is TGTGCCAGCAATTCCCGTGGGCAGGCTGGAAACACCATATATTTT. It translates to CASNSRGQAGNTIYF. Based on the CDR3 plus reference TRBV9 and TRBJ1-3, the full variable domain is DSGVTQTPKHLITATGQRVTLRCSPRSGDLSVYWYQQSLDQGLQFLIQYYNGEERAKGNILERFSAQQFPDLHSELNLSSLELGDSALYFCASNSRGQAGNTIYFGEGSWLTVV.

This clone was observed a few times. The rearrangement joins TRBV19 to TRBJ2-1; 11 bases are a match to TRBD2. CDR1 is LNHDA, CDR2 SQIVND, per germline (reference sequence). Germline trimming cut 3 bases from V and 8 bases from J; bases unmatched to any gene: 3. CDR3 size: 14 residues. DNA for the CDR3: TGTGCCAGTAGTATTACTAGCGGGAGCGATGAGCAGTTCTTC. It is translated as CASSITSGSDEQFF.

This clone was recorded only once. V is TRBV3-1 (or the pseudogene TRBV3-2) and J is TRBJ2-1, with 10 bases matching TRBD2. The junction had 6 bases not matched to a gene; V was cut back by 6 bases and J by 4 bases. In germline, CDR1 is LGHDT, CDR2 YNNKEL (reference sequence). This CDR3 comprises 15 residues. For the CDR3, the DNA is TGTGCCAGCAGTGTCCGAGCGGGAGGGTACAATGAGCAGTTCTTC. Amino acids: CASSVRAGGYNEQFF.

The V and J genes are TRBV7-9 and TRBJ1-1; D uncertain. CDR1 and CDR2 from the germline V gene are SEHNR and FQNEAQ (reference sequence). Deletions cut 5 bases from V and 4 bases from J, with 11 bases between. The length of the CDR3 is 13 residues. The CDR3 sequence: CASSAGSGTEAFF. The CDR3 DNA follows: TGTGCCAGCAGCGCTGGTAGCGGCACTGAAGCTTTCTTT.

The chain has TRBV5-4 and TRBJ2-3; 8 bases agree with TRBD2. The CDR3 runs 16 residues. Unmatched junction bases numbered 7, after V lost 4 bases and J lost 0 bases. Looked up from germline, CDR1 is SGHNT and CDR2 is YYREEE (reference sequence). The CDR3 coding sequence is TGTGCCAGCAGCCTACGAATAGCGGGGAGCACAGATACGCAGTATTTT. It is translated as CASSLRIAGSTDTQYF.

This chain connects TRBV2 to TRBJ1-6; 8 bases match TRBD1. The CDR3 spans 17 residues. Germline-derived CDR1 and CDR2 are SNHLY and FYNNEI. With V trimmed by 5 bases and J by 3 bases, 9 bases remained unmatched. CDR3 bases: TGTGCCAGCAGTTTTTTTATGGGACAGGTCTATAATTCACCCCTCCACTTT. This codes for CASSFFMGQVYNSPLHF.

This clone was counted only a few times. This chain links TRBV28 with TRBJ2-7; TRBD2 might be the D (6 bases). Germline V gene data show CDR1 as MDHEN and CDR2 as SYDVKM. Trimming removed 4 bases from V and 9 bases from J, with 19 bases in between. CDR3 size: 14 residues. CDR3 sequence reads: CASSSPTSPQGQYF. DNA for the CDR3: TGTGCCAGCAGTTCCCCTACTAGCCCCCAGGGGCAGTACTTC.

The CDR3, as DNA: TGTGCCAGTAGTGGACTCGCCGAGCAGTACTTC. Its protein is CASSGLAEQYF. The rearrangement links TRBV19 to TRBJ2-7, with D tentatively TRBD2 (5 bases). The CDR3 is 11 residues long. Germline V gives CDR1 LNHDA, CDR2 SQIVND (reference sequence). V lost 5 bases to trimming and J lost 6 bases, with 8 bases between them.

This clone turned up a few times. The V call is TRBV5-8, the J call TRBJ2-7; no definite D call. The length of the CDR3 is 14 residues. Germline loops: CDR1 SGHTS, CDR2 YDEGEE. The ends were cut back, 5 bases at V and 5 bases at J, with 17 bases in the middle. CDR3 residues: CASRAAGFLDEQYF. DNA for the CDR3: TGTGCCAGCAGAGCAGCAGGTTTTCTGGACGAGCAGTACTTC.

This rearrangement joins TRBV27 to TRBJ2-3; possibly TRBD1 for D (5 bases). V lost 1 base and J lost 10, with 15 bases in between. Germline CDR1 MNHEY, CDR2 SMNVEV (reference sequence). This CDR3 is built from 14 residues. The CDR3 coding sequence is TGTGCCAGCAGTTTATGGGTCAGGGCAAATCCGCAGTATTTT. This translates into CASSLWVRANPQYF.

About this clone: The sample holds other DNA sequences that translate to the same CDR3. The chain employs TRBV2 and TRBJ1-2, with 9 bases aligning to TRBD1. J gave up 2 bases and V 5 bases, and 3 bases lay outside the gene matches. The CDR3 loop spans 14 amino acids. CDR1 is SNHLY, CDR2 FYNNEI, per germline. The CDR3 DNA is TGTGCCAGCAGTCCCGGGACAGGGAACTATGGCTACACCTTC. Translating gives CASSPGTGNYGYTF.

V and J are TRBV12-5 and TRBJ1-1; a possible D gene is TRBD1 (6 bases). This CDR3 contains 13 residues. The germline CDR1 and CDR2 sequences are LGHNT and FRNRAP. V was pared by 3 bases and J by 6 bases, with 11 bases between. CDR3 loop: CASGFNTGSEAFF. The CDR3 DNA sequence: TGTGCTAGTGGTTTCAACACAGGGTCTGAAGCTTTCTTT. Looking up the rest from reference TRBV12-5 and TRBJ1-1 gives the full variable domain: DARVTQTPRHKVTEMGQEVTMRCQPILGHNTVFWYRQTMMQGLELLAYFRNRAPLDDSGMPKDRFSAEMPDATLATLKIQPSEPRDSAVYFCASGFNTGSEAFFGQGTRLTVV.

This clone has more than one count but fewer than ten. The J gene is TRBJ1-1, the V gene TRBV6-5; tentative D call: TRBD1 (5 bases). V lost 7 bases to trimming and J lost 1 base, with 16 bases between them. Germline V gene lookup returns CDR1 MNHEY and CDR2 SVGAGI. This CDR3 has 15 amino acids. CDR3 region: CASNKAAGWNTEAFF. In nucleotides, the CDR3 is TGTGCCAGCAATAAGGCAGCAGGGTGGAACACTGAAGCTTTCTTT.

This clone occurred once. CDR3 loop: CASSVEGFRGTNQPQHF. The CDR3 coding sequence is TGTGCCAGCAGCGTAGAAGGGTTCAGGGGGACCAATCAGCCCCAGCATTTT. V is TRBV9 and J is TRBJ1-5; 7 bases agree with TRBD1. Germline loops: CDR1 SGDLS, CDR2 YYNGEE. The CDR3 loop spans 17 amino acids. With 0 bases clipped from V and 3 bases from J, the junction kept 9 bases outside the gene matches. Based on the CDR3 plus reference TRBV9 and TRBJ1-5, the full variable domain is DSGVTQTPKHLITATGQRVTLRCSPRSGDLSVYWYQQSLDQGLQFLIQYYNGEERAKGNILERFSAQQFPDLHSELNLSSLELGDSALYFCASSVEGFRGTNQPQHFGDGTRLSIL.

This clone was picked up one time. The chain carries TRBV5-1 and TRBJ2-1; 11 bases line up with TRBD2. Trimming at V came to 0 bases and at J to 0 bases, leaving 8 bases not matched to a gene. This CDR3 comprises 19 residues. Germline V gene lookup returns CDR1 SGHRS and CDR2 YFSETQ. The CDR3 nucleotides are TGCGCCAGCAGCTTGGGACTAGCGGGAACTCCCAGCTCCTACAATGAGCAGTTCTTC. Translating gives CASSLGLAGTPSSYNEQFF. Complete variable domain (other parts from reference TRBV5-1 and TRBJ2-1): KAGVTQTPRYLIKTRGQQVTLSCSPISGHRSVSWYQQTPGQGLQFLFEYFSETQRNKGNFPGRFSGRQFSNSRSEMNVSTLELGDSALYLCASSLGLAGTPSSYNEQFFGPGTRLTVL.

The chain employs TRBV2 and TRBJ2-6; perhaps TRBD1 as D (6 bases). Trimming left V 9 bases short and J 0 bases short, with 12 bases between. The length of the CDR3 is 15 residues. Per the germline V gene, CDR1 is SNHLY and CDR2 is FYNNEI. CDR3 sequence (DNA): TGTGCCAGTATGACAGGCGCCTCTGGGGCCAACGTCCTGACTTTC. As protein: CASMTGASGANVLTF.

The rearrangement joins TRBV9 to TRBJ2-1, with D uncertain. The length of the CDR3 is 16 residues. V lost 0 bases to trimming and J lost 2 bases, with 12 bases between them. Germline V gene sequence: CDR1 SGDLS, CDR2 YYNGEE. The CDR3 is CASSVAPRGAYNEQFF. CDR3 coding DNA: TGTGCCAGCAGCGTAGCTCCCAGAGGCGCCTACAATGAGCAGTTCTTC.

In its sample, this clone was seen once. This chain uses TRBV7-8 with TRBJ1-6, with TRBD1 matching over 8 bases. The CDR3 sequence is 14 residues long. Per the germline V gene, CDR1 is SGHVS and CDR2 is FQNEAQ. V lost 6 bases, J lost 12 bases, and 10 bases stayed unmatched. The CDR3 spells CASSPQGALQPLHF. The CDR3 DNA is TGTGCCAGCAGTCCGCAGGGGGCCTTACAACCCCTCCACTTT.

This chain links TRBV27 with TRBJ1-2, with 7 nucleotides matching TRBD1. CDR1 and CDR2 from the germline V gene are MNHEY and SMNVEV (reference sequence). Trimming cost V 3 bases and J 6 bases; bases outside gene matches: 7. CDR3 length equals 14 residues. The CDR3 DNA sequence: TGTGCCAGCAGTTTTAGGGCAGGGGGTCATGGCTACACCTTC. This sequence encodes CASSFRAGGHGYTF.

The J gene is TRBJ2-3, the V gene TRBV9; a weak D match, TRBD2 (6 bases). The V end was cut by 3 bases, the J end by 2 bases, with 16 bases between. This CDR3 has 16 residues. Germline loops: CDR1 SGDLS, CDR2 YYNGEE. CDR3 nucleotides: TGTGCCAGCAGCGGAGGCCCCGGGGGTCCCACAGATACGCAGTATTTT. It encodes CASSGGPGGPTDTQYF.

Written as DNA, the CDR3 is TGTGCCAGCAGCCAAGAATTAGCGTTGAGCTCCTACAATGAGCAGTTCTTC. Its protein product is CASSQELALSSYNEQFF. This chain connects TRBV4-2 to TRBJ2-1, with D perhaps matching TRBD2 (5 bases). This CDR3 is built from 17 residues. Trimming stripped 0 bases from V and 0 bases from J, with 12 bases between. Looked up from germline, CDR1 is LGHNA and CDR2 is YNFKEQ.

This clone came up once. The V call is TRBV10-1, the J call TRBJ2-7; weak D call: TRBD1 (6 bases). CDR3 length equals 15 residues. Germline CDR1 reads WNHNN; CDR2 reads SYGVQD (reference sequence). Deletions cut 6 bases from V and 0 bases from J, with 15 bases between. This CDR3 is CASSGQTSSSYEQYF. Here the CDR3 DNA reads TGCGCCAGCAGCGGACAGACCTCAAGCTCCTACGAGCAGTACTTC.

The chain is built from TRBV5-5 and TRBJ2-7; unclear D gene. Germline CDR1 and CDR2: SGHKS and YYEKEE (reference sequence). Trimming took off 0 bases at V and 3 bases at J, with 7 bases between the two ends. The CDR3 runs to 13 residues. For the CDR3, the DNA is TGTGCCAGCAGCTTGGTAGGCGGCTACGAGCAGTACTTC. Translating gives CASSLVGGYEQYF.